Included here is one TCR beta chain sequence, with context. The sample belongs to a study of blood T cell repertoires in COVID-19. Data came from immunoSEQ multiplex PCR; TCRdb stores just in-frame clones and leaves some out. The sample shows about 120,000 clones, 90% of them seen only once. The V and J ends lost 2 bases and 1 base respectively, with 11 bases between them. Germline assignment: CDR1 GTSNPN and CDR2 SVGIG (reference sequence). This CDR3 is 14 amino acids long. J is TRBJ2-5 and V is TRBV30, with D possibly being TRBD2 (6 bases). The source of this sequence is a human donor with active COVID-19. The donor label of this sample is uncertain. The source material was peripheral blood. DNA of the CDR3: TGTGCCTGGAGTCCGGGACTGGGCCAAGAGACCCAGTACTTC. Encoded protein: CAWSPGLGQETQYF. Full variable domain (missing parts from reference TRBV30 and TRBJ2-5): SQTIHQWPATLVQPVGSPLSLECTVEGTSNPNLYWYRQAAGRGLQLLFYSVGIGQISSEVPQNLSASRPQDRQFILSSKKLLLSDSGFYLCAWSPGLGQETQYFGPGTRLLVL.